What follows is one T cell receptor beta chain and its context. Its target is not known. PCR was performed using 60 Vbeta and 13 Jbeta primers. Sequencing used immunoSEQ multiplex PCR; TCRdb keeps in-frame clones, though not all of them. This table has approximately 120,000 clones, approximately 70% appearing once. The data belong to a study of cytomegalovirus exposure and HLA in healthy donors. Study at large: About 179 million T cells yielded approximately 110 million unique TCR beta sequences in earlier analysis.

The study, taken as a whole, reports: Analysis was carried out at a later point, and it linked a missense DCLRE1C variant to TCR beta V- and J-gene trimming. As a later analysis revealed, the rate of TCR association differed by HLA locus, with DRB1 most and HLA-C fewest. There were over 150 TCR beta chains listed as cytomegalovirus-associated.

V shed 11 bases, J shed 5 bases, and the junction held 8 bases outside the gene matches. From germline, CDR1 is MDHEN and CDR2 SYDVKM. The CDR3 extends over 13 amino acids. This chain joins TRBV28 and TRBJ2-1; 8 positions agree with TRBD2. Input material: PBMCs. This TCR was recovered from a man aged 55-75 years in good health and CMV-seropositive. The CDR3 region has the DNA TGTGCCCTTGGGCATAGCGGGGACAATGAGCAGTTCTTC. Protein: CALGHSGDNEQFF.